This T cell receptor beta chain was sequenced during a study of T cell changes during pregnancy in multiple sclerosis. Method: immunoSEQ multiplex PCR; TCRdb's copy keeps in-frame clones and lacks some. Altogether under 55,000 clones are present, around 93% being singletons, with the ten largest covering around 1.9%. Germline V gives CDR1 SNHLY, CDR2 FYNNEI. This CDR3 comprises 14 residues. V shed 7 bases, J shed 6 bases, and the junction held 6 bases outside the gene matches. This clone was seen a handful of times. This clonotype was sampled from a female donor with multiple sclerosis, enrolled in a pregnancy study. The V call is TRBV2, the J call TRBJ2-1; 10 bases map to TRBD2. Here the sequenced sample was peripheral blood, taken in the second trimester of pregnancy. The CDR3 coding sequence is TGTGCCAGCAATCTAGCGGGAGCTGGCAATGAGCAGTTCTTC. Translation: CASNLAGAGNEQFF.